This entry lists 26 T cell receptor beta chains sequenced from one sample in a study of monozygotic twins with inflammatory bowel disease. TCRdb reanalyzed the 5' RACE reads and collapses them to one entry per CDR3 protein, without DNA. Across more than 300,000 distinct CDR3 sequences, the top ten clones capture 2.5% to 3% of the sample. The sequenced sample was blood. These receptor sequences come from a human donor with ulcerative colitis or Crohn's disease, or a healthy co-twin of an affected twin (not recorded which).

The chain carries TRBV9 and TRBJ1-3; TCRdb's D call of TRBD1 is untestable without DNA. From germline, CDR1 is SGDLS and CDR2 YYNGEE. The CDR3 is made up of 17 amino acids. The CDR3 sequence is CASSVEDSIDSGNTIYF.

V and J are TRBV6-5 and TRBJ2-7; checking the TCRdb D call of TRBD1 is not possible without DNA. This CDR3 region has 17 residues. Germline-derived CDR1 and CDR2 are MNHEY and SVGAGI. CDR3 in amino acids: CASSYAGSGQGGYEQYF.

The chain has TRBV11-2 and TRBJ1-1. The CDR3 contains 15 residues. Germline V gives CDR1 SGHAT, CDR2 FQNNGV. The CDR3: CASSPLAGSGAEAFF.

The chain couples TRBV3-1 to TRBJ2-3; TCRdb's D call of TRBD2 is untestable without DNA. The length of the CDR3 is 13 residues. Germline assignment: CDR1 LGHDT and CDR2 YNNKEL (reference sequence). This CDR3 reads CASSQRLAGVQYF.

V usage is TRBV19 and J usage is TRBJ2-3; TCRdb picks TRBD1, but there is no DNA to check that call. This CDR3 is built from 15 residues. Germline CDR1 and CDR2: LNHDA and SQIVND (reference sequence). The CDR3 here is CASSMVGQSTDTQYF.

The V call is TRBV19, the J call TRBJ2-7. The CDR3 is 13 residues long. The germline gives CDR1 LNHDA, CDR2 SQIVND (reference sequence). The CDR3 reads CASSIAALYEQYF.

The chain links TRBV5-1 to TRBJ2-5; checking the TCRdb D call of TRBD1 is not possible without DNA. This CDR3 is built from 16 residues. Germline loops: CDR1 SGHRS, CDR2 YFSETQ. The CDR3 region is CASSPRTGSGYETQYF.

CDR3 sequence: CSASAGGAGELRGELFF. The chain combines TRBV20-1 with TRBJ2-2; TCRdb calls TRBD1, which cannot be checked without DNA. There are 17 residues in the CDR3. Germline V gene data show CDR1 as DFQATT and CDR2 as SNEGSKA (reference sequence).

The V call is TRBV7-7, the J call TRBJ1-1; without DNA, the TCRdb call of TRBD1 cannot be checked. The CDR3 runs 15 residues. Looked up from germline, CDR1 is SSHAT and CDR2 is FNYEAQ (reference sequence). This CDR3 is CASSPWTVMNTEAFF.

The chain is built from TRBV5-1 and TRBJ1-1; TCRdb outputs TRBD1, but without DNA this stays unchecked. The CDR3 length is 13 residues. CDR1 and CDR2 (germline): SGHRS, YFSETQ. This CDR3 is CASSLAGGAEAFF.

This sequence joins TRBV20-1 and TRBJ2-7; TCRdb reports TRBD1, a call that lacks DNA to check it against. CDR1 and CDR2 from the germline V gene are DFQATT and SNEGSKA (reference sequence). The CDR3 runs 14 residues. The CDR3 loop reads CSARDTGGAYEQYF.

The chain uses TRBV10-3 and TRBJ2-3. Germline V gene sequence: CDR1 ENHRY, CDR2 SYGVKD. There are 13 residues in the CDR3. This CDR3 is CAISESPTDTQYF.

The rearrangement joins TRBV28 to TRBJ2-5; the D call from TCRdb, TRBD2, cannot be confirmed without DNA. CDR1 and CDR2 (germline): MDHEN, SYDVKM. This CDR3 has 15 amino acids. This CDR3 reads CASSSSGTSQETQYF.

The chain joins TRBV7-2 to TRBJ2-5; TCRdb's D call, TRBD1, is unchecked because there is no DNA. CDR1 SGHTA and CDR2 FQGNSA come from the germline V gene. The CDR3 contains 17 residues. The CDR3 sequence is CASSLRSAGGSKETQYF.

The chain employs TRBV20-1 and TRBJ1-4. CDR1 is DFQATT, CDR2 SNEGSKA, per germline (reference sequence). The CDR3 is made up of 13 amino acids. CDR3 in amino acids: CSAGYRTNEKLFF.

CDR3 region: CAWGTGGGRYF. This chain joins TRBV30 and TRBJ2-7; there is no DNA to check the TCRdb D call of TRBD1. The CDR3 loop spans 11 amino acids. CDR1 and CDR2 from the germline V gene are GTSNPN and SVGIG (reference sequence).

The chain recombines TRBV7-3 with TRBJ1-1; as DNA is missing, the TRBD1 call by TCRdb cannot be tested. Germline loops: CDR1 SGHTA, CDR2 FQGTGA. The CDR3 loop spans 14 amino acids. CDR3 in amino acids: CASSERGQGPEAFF.

The genes are TRBV20-1 and TRBJ2-1. There are 12 residues in the CDR3. Germline V gives CDR1 DFQATT, CDR2 SNEGSKA (reference sequence). CDR3 region: CSARQRREAQFF.

CDR3 residues: CASSLRQGSVRNTEAFF. The J gene is TRBJ1-1, the V gene TRBV27; TCRdb's D call of TRBD1 is untestable without DNA. The CDR3 length is 17 residues. From germline, CDR1 is MNHEY and CDR2 SMNVEV (reference sequence).

J is TRBJ2-3 and V is TRBV9; TCRdb selects TRBD2, and the lack of DNA leaves this call unchecked. Germline lookup yields CDR1 SGDLS and CDR2 YYNGEE. This CDR3 has 14 residues. CDR3 loop: CASTTGGLTDTQYF.

The genes are TRBV7-2 and TRBJ2-3; the TCRdb D gene call, TRBD2, has no DNA to confirm it. From germline, CDR1 is SGHTA and CDR2 FQGNSA. CDR3 size: 17 residues. The CDR3 sequence is CASSFPSVSGARDTQYF.

The J gene is TRBJ2-1, the V gene TRBV18; the D call of TRBD1 rests on TCRdb alone, since no DNA is present to check it. Germline lookup yields CDR1 KGHSH and CDR2 LQKENI. This CDR3 has 15 amino acids. CDR3 sequence reads: CASSLQGSPGVEQFF.

This rearrangement joins TRBV3-1 to TRBJ2-1. Germline-derived CDR1 and CDR2 are LGHDT and YNNKEL (reference sequence). The CDR3 loop spans 13 amino acids. CDR3 in amino acids: CASSQLQKGEQFF.

The V call is TRBV4-3, the J call TRBJ2-7. The germline V gene has CDR1 LGHNA and CDR2 YSLEER. The CDR3 length is 15 residues. The CDR3 loop reads CASSQASASSYEQYF.

The chain combines TRBV7-2 with TRBJ2-7; lacking DNA, the TRBD1 call made by TCRdb goes unchecked. The germline CDR1 and CDR2 sequences are SGHTA and FQGNSA. The CDR3 contains 13 residues. The CDR3: CASTLTGSGEQYF.

The gene calls are TRBV7-9 and TRBJ1-2; TCRdb proposes TRBD1, but this gene call is untestable without DNA. The CDR3 contains 15 residues. Germline CDR1 is SEHNR and CDR2 is FQNEAQ (reference sequence). This chain's CDR3 is CASSLVRGTIGGYTF.